The 18 T cell receptor beta chains reported below all come from one sample, sequenced in a study of CXCR3-negative and CXCR3-positive naive CD8 T cells. 5' RACE that incorporated UMI labels was used to prepare the TRB cDNA libraries. TCRdb reanalyzed the 5' RACE reads and collapses them to one entry per CDR3 protein, without DNA. Its listing shows 120,000 to 150,000 distinct CDR3 sequences. These receptors' targets are unknown. General observations from the study: In CXCR3-positive naive cells, the TRB CDR3s were more hydrophobic than in CXCR3-negative naive cells.

The material sequenced was naive CXCR3+ CD8+ T cells from blood. Described subset: CD45RO-CCR7+CD27+CD95- naive CD8+ T cells expressing CXCR3 (TNR3+). The receptor source for this set is a human donor in good health. Some clones in this sample may be carry-over from other donors' samples.

V is TRBV28 and J is TRBJ2-2. The germline gives CDR1 MDHEN, CDR2 SYDVKM. The CDR3 sequence is 12 residues long. The chain's CDR3 is CASSLATQELFF.

The chain joins TRBV12-3 or TRBV12-4 to TRBJ1-3. The CDR3 totals 16 residues. The CDR3 reads CASSSDAGSSGNTIYF.

This chain connects TRBV3-1 to TRBJ1-3. Germline loops: CDR1 LGHDT, CDR2 YNNKEL (reference sequence). CDR3 size: 15 residues. CDR3 loop: CASSPDGNSGNTIYF.

The rearrangement joins TRBV9 to TRBJ2-7; checking the TCRdb D call of TRBD1 is not possible without DNA. CDR3 length: 15 residues. The germline CDR1 and CDR2 sequences are SGDLS and YYNGEE. The CDR3 is CASSVAPGSSYEQYF.

The chain joins TRBV28 to TRBJ2-7; TCRdb indicates TRBD1, and absent DNA this call remains unverified. This CDR3 has 16 residues. The germline CDR1 and CDR2 sequences are MDHEN and SYDVKM. The CDR3 sequence is CASSLLGVIYSYEQYF.

The V and J genes are TRBV30 and TRBJ1-6; TCRdb indicates TRBD1, and absent DNA this call remains unverified. The CDR3 totals 14 residues. Germline loops: CDR1 GTSNPN, CDR2 SVGIG (reference sequence). CDR3 region: CAWLPGTGKSPLHF.

The chain couples TRBV7-9 to TRBJ2-2; the TRBD2 assignment by TCRdb is unverifiable without DNA. CDR1 is SEHNR and CDR2 is FQNEAQ in the germline V gene (reference sequence). This CDR3 spans 16 amino acids. The CDR3 spells CASSSIADHGTGELFF.

The J gene is TRBJ2-7, the V gene TRBV27. The CDR3 spans 13 residues. In germline, CDR1 is MNHEY, CDR2 SMNVEV (reference sequence). This CDR3 reads CASSSGFKSEQYF.

This CDR3 reads CASSWTGLGGQETQYF. This chain links TRBV5-1 with TRBJ2-5; the TCRdb D gene call, TRBD1, has no DNA to confirm it. CDR3 size: 16 residues. Germline V gene sequence: CDR1 SGHRS, CDR2 YFSETQ.

The gene calls are TRBV28 and TRBJ2-5; without DNA, the TCRdb call of TRBD1 cannot be checked. Germline V gene data show CDR1 as MDHEN and CDR2 as SYDVKM. This CDR3 has 13 amino acids. The CDR3 loop is CASSFTGRETQYF.

This chain uses TRBV4-1 with TRBJ2-5. Germline loops: CDR1 MGHRA, CDR2 YSYEKL. The CDR3 is made up of 16 amino acids. The CDR3 loop is CASSQDHVPYQETQYF.

V and J are TRBV7-9 and TRBJ2-1; absent DNA, TCRdb's TRBD1 call cannot be checked. This CDR3 is 13 amino acids long. The germline V gene encodes CDR1 SEHNR and CDR2 FQNEAQ (reference sequence). The CDR3 protein is CASSSGGRGEQFF.

The rearrangement joins TRBV13 to TRBJ2-7; there is no DNA to check the TCRdb D call of TRBD1. Germline loops: CDR1 PRHDT, CDR2 FYEKMQ (reference sequence). CDR3 length equals 14 residues. CDR3 protein: CASSLGGRGREQYF.

The genes are TRBV28 and TRBJ1-1. CDR3 length: 16 amino acids. Germline assignment: CDR1 MDHEN and CDR2 SYDVKM. The CDR3 loop reads CASSFPTSTPNTEAFF.

This chain connects TRBV2 to TRBJ1-5; TCRdb calls TRBD1, which cannot be checked without DNA. The CDR3 contains 19 residues. Germline loops: CDR1 SNHLY, CDR2 FYNNEI. The chain's CDR3 is CASSYPGQPNKRSNQPQHF.

The chain links TRBV12-5 to TRBJ2-7. The germline V gene has CDR1 LGHNT and CDR2 FRNRAP. The CDR3 contains 12 residues. The CDR3 reads CASGPLAVEQYF.

The V and J genes are TRBV11-2 and TRBJ2-4; TCRdb selects TRBD1, and the lack of DNA leaves this call unchecked. The germline CDR1 and CDR2 sequences are SGHAT and FQNNGV. The CDR3 sequence is 15 residues long. CDR3 in amino acids: CASSLPGQGVYIQYF.

This chain links TRBV12-3 or TRBV12-4 with TRBJ2-1; the D call of TRBD2 rests on TCRdb alone, since no DNA is present to check it. The CDR3 contains 15 residues. The CDR3 loop reads CASSLRTSRDNEQFF.